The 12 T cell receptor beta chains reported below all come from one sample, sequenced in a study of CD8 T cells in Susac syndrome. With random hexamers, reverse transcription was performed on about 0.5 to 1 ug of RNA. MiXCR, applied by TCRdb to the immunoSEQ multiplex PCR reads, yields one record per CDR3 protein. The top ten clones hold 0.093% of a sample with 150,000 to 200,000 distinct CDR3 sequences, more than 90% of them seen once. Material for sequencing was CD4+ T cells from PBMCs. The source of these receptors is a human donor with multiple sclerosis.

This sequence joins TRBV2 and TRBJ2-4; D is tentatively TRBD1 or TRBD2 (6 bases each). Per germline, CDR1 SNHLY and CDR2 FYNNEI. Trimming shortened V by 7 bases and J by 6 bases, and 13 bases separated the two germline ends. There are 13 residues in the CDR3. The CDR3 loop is CASKLPGANIQYF. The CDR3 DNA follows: TGTGCCAGCAAGCTCCCGGGGGCAAACATTCAGTACTTC.

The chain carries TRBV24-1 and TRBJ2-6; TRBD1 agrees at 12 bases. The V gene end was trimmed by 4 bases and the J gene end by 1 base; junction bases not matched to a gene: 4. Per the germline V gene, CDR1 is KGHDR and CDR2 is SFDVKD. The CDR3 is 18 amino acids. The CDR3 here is CATSDTGQGASGANVLTF. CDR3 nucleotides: TGTGCCACCAGTGACACGGGACAGGGGGCATCTGGGGCCAACGTCCTGACTTTC.

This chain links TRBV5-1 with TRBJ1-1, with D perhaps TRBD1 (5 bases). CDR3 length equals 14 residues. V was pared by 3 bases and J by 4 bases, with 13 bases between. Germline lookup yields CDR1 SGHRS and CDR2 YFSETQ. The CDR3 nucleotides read TGCGCCAGCAGCTCGGGTGGGACTGGCACTGAAGCTTTCTTT. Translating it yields CASSSGGTGTEAFF.

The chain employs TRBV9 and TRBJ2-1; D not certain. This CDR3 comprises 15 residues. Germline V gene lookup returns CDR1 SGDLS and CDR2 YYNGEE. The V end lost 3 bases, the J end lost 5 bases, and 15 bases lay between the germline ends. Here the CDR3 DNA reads TGTGCCAGCAGCGCGGCCTTTACATATAACAATGAGCAGTTCTTC. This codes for CASSAAFTYNNEQFF.

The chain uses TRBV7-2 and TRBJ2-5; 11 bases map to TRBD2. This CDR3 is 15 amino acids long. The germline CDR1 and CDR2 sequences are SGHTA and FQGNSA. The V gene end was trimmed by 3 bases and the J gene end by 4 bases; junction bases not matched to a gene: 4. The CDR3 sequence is CASSLDSGGVETQYF. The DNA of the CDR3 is TGTGCCAGCAGCTTGGATAGCGGGGGGGTAGAGACCCAGTACTTC.

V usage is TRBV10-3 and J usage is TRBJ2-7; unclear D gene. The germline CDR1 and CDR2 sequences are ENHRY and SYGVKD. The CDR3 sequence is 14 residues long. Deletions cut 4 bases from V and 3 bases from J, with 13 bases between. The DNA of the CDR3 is TGTGCCATCAGTGGTTCACCAGGAGACTACGAGCAGTACTTC. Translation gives CAISGSPGDYEQYF.

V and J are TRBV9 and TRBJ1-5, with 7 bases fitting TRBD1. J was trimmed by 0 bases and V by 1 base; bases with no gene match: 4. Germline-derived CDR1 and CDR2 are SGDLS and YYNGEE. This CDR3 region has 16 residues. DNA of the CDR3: TGTGCCAGCAGCGTATTGGGACAGTATAGCAATCAGCCCCAGCATTTT. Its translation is CASSVLGQYSNQPQHF.

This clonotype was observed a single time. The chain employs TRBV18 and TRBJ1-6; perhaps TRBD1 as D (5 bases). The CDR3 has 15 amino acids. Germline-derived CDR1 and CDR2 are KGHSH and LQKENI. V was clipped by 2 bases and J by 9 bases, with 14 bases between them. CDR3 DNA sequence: TGTGCCAGCTCACCAGTTGCAGGGCCGGGTTCACCCCTCCACTTT. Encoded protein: CASSPVAGPGSPLHF.

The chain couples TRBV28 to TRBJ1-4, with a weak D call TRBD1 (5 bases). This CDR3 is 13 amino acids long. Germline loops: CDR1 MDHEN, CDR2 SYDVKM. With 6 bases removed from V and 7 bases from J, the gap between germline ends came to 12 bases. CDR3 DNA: TGTGCCAGCAGCCCGGGGGGACGTGAAAAACTGTTTTTT. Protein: CASSPGGREKLFF. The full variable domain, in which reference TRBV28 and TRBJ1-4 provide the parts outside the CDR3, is DVKVTQSSRYLVKRTGEKVFLECVQDMDHENMFWYRQDPGLGLRLIYFSYDVKMKEKGDIPEGYSVSREKKERFSLILESASTNQTSMYLCASSPGGREKLFFGSGTQLSVL.

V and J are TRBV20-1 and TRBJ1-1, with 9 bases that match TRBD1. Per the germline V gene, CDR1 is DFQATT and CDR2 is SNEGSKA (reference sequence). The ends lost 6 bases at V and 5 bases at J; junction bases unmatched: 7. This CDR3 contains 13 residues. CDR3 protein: CSARQGEGTEAFF. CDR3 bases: TGCAGTGCCAGACAGGGGGAGGGAACTGAAGCTTTCTTT.

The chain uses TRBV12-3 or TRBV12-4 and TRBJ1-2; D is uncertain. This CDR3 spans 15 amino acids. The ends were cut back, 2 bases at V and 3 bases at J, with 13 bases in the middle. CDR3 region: CASSLRLAAYYGYTF. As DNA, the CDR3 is TGTGCCAGCAGTTTACGGCTCGCAGCCTACTATGGCTACACCTTC.

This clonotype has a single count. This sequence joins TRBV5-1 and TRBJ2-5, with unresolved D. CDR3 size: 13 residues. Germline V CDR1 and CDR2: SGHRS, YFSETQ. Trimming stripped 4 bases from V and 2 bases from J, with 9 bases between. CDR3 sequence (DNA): TGCGCCAGCAGCCTTTTGGGACAAGAGACCCAGTACTTC. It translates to CASSLLGQETQYF.